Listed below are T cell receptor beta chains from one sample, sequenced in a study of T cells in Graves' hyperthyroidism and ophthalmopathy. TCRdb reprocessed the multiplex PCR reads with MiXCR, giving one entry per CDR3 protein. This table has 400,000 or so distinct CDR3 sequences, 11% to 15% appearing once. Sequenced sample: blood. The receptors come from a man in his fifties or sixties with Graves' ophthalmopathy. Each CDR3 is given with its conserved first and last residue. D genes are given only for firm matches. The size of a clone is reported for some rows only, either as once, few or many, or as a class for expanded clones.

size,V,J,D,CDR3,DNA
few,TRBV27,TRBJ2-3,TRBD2,CASSFTASGRPTDTQYF,TGTGCCAGCAGTTTTACAGCTAGCGGGAGGCCCACAGATACGCAGTATTTT
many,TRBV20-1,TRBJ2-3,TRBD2,CSATKRRGTSGDTQYF,TGCAGTGCTACGAAGAGAAGGGGGACTAGCGGCGATACGCAGTATTTT
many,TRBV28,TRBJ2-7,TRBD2,CASSLTSGSFYEQYF,TGTGCCAGCAGTTTAACTAGCGGGAGTTTTTACGAGCAGTACTTC
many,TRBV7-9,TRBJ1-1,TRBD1,CASSSRQGMPEAFF,TGTGCCAGCAGCTCAAGACAGGGAATGCCTGAAGCTTTCTTT
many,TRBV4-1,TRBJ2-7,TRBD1,CASSQYVRQGADEQYF,TGCGCCAGCAGCCAATACGTTCGACAGGGGGCTGACGAGCAGTACTTC
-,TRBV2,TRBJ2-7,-,CASFLSYEQYF,TGTGCCAGCTTCCTCTCCTACGAGCAGTACTTC
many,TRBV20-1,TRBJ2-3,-,CSARVPIRGSASTDTQYF,TGCAGTGCTAGAGTCCCCATTAGAGGGAGCGCTAGCACAGATACGCAGTATTTT
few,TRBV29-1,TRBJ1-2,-,CSVVRGGRYYGYTF,TGCAGCGTTGTGCGAGGGGGAAGGTACTATGGCTACACCTTC
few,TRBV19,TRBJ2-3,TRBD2,CASQTYSGSTDTQYF,TGTGCCAGCCAAACCTATAGCGGGAGCACAGATACGCAGTATTTT
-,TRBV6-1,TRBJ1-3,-,CAIAPYASGNTIYF,TGTGCGATCGCCCCGTACGCGAGTGGAAACACCATATATTTT
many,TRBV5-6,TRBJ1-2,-,CASSLEVGGYYGYTF,TGTGCCAGCAGCTTGGAGGTGGGGGGGTACTATGGCTACACCTTC
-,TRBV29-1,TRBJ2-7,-,CSVEAQGKGLYEQYF,TGCAGCGTTGAAGCACAGGGTAAGGGGCTCTACGAGCAGTACTTC
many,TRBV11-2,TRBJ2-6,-,CASSLVRSGANVLTF,TGTGCCAGCAGCTTAGTCCGATCTGGGGCCAACGTCCTGACTTTC
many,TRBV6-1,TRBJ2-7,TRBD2,CASMALAGGMAGYEQYF,TGTGCCAGCATGGCACTAGCGGGAGGGATGGCTGGCTACGAGCAGTACTTC
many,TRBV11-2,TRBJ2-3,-,CASSRNAAETDTQYF,TGTGCCAGCAGTCGAAATGCGGCAGAAACAGATACGCAGTATTTT
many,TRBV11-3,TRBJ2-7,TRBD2,CASRTSGKTYEQYF,TGTGCCAGCAGAACTAGCGGGAAGACCTACGAGCAGTACTTC
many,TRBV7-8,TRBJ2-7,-,CASRSTTDSYEQYF,TGTGCCAGCCGCTCGACAACGGACTCCTACGAGCAGTACTTC
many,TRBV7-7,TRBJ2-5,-,CASSPGAEQETQYF,TGTGCTAGCAGCCCAGGCGCAGAACAAGAGACCCAGTACTTC
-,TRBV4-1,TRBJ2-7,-,CASSQQRGTVYEQYF,TGCGCCAGCAGCCAGCAACGAGGGACTGTCTACGAGCAGTACTTC
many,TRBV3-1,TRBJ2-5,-,CASSQKTSQETQYF,TGTGCCAGCAGCCAAAAGACTAGTCAAGAGACCCAGTACTTC
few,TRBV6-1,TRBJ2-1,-,CASRDSGEQFF,TGTGCCAGCAGGGATAGTGGTGAGCAGTTCTTC
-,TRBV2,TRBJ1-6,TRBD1,CASSEVFRGNSPLHF,TGTGCCAGCAGTGAAGTTTTCAGGGGGAATTCACCCCTCCACTTT
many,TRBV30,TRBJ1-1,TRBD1,CAWSLQGGITEAFF,TGTGCCTGGAGTTTACAGGGGGGTATCACTGAAGCTTTCTTT
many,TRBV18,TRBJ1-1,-,CASSTRPRGDTEAFF,TGTGCCAGCTCTACCCGACCCCGCGGAGACACTGAAGCTTTCTTT
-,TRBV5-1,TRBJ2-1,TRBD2,CASSSALAGGPFAFF,TGCGCCAGCAGCTCCGCTCTAGCGGGAGGGCCCTTCGCGTTCTTC
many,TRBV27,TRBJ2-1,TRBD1,CASIETGTGVNEQFF,TGTGCCAGCATTGAGACCGGGACAGGGGTCAATGAGCAGTTCTTC
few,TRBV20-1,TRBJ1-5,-,CSARHSNQPQHF,TGCAGTGCTAGACACAGCAATCAGCCCCAGCATTTT
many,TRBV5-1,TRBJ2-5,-,CASSATLNTYQETQYF,TGCGCCAGCAGCGCCACCCTTAACACGTACCAAGAGACCCAGTACTTC
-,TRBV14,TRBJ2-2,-,CASSPQGPGELFF,TGTGCCAGCAGCCCACAGGGTCCGGGGGAGCTGTTTTTT